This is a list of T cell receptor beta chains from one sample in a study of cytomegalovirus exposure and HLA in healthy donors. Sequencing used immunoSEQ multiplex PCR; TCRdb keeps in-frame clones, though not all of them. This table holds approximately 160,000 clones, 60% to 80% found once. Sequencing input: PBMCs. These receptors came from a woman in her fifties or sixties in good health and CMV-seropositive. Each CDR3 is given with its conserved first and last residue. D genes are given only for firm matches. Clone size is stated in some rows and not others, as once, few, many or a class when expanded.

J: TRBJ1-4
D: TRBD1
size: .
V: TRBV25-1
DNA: TGTGCCAGCAGTGAACCCTACTACAGGGGTGGTGAAAAACTGTTTTTT
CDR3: CASSEPYYRGGEKLFF

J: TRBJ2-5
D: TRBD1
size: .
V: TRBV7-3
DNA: TGTGCCAGCAGCTCACAGGGGTCCCCCAAGACCCAGTACTTC
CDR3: CASSSQGSPKTQYF

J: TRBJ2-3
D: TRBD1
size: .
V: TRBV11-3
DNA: TGTGCCAGCAGGGGACAGATCACAGATACGCAGTATTTT
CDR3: CASRGQITDTQYF

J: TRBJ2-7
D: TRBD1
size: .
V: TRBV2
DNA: TGTGCCAGCAGTATTCCTACAGGGGGCGCGTACGAGCAGTACTTC
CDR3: CASSIPTGGAYEQYF

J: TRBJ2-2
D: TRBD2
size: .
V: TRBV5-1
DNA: TGCGCCAGCAGCTGGACGACTAGCGGGGGTGGCGGGGAGCTGTTTTTT
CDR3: CASSWTTSGGGGELFF

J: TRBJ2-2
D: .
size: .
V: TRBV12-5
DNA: TGTGCTTTGGGAGGTCCGTCCGGGGAGCTGTTTTTT
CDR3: CALGGPSGELFF

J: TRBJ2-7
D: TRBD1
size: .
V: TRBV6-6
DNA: TGTGCCAGCAATGGAGACAGGGCTAGAGAGCAGTACTTC
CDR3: CASNGDRAREQYF

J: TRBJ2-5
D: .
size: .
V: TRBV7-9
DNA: TGTGCCAGCAGCTTACCAGGGGTAGGTCAAGAGACCCAGTACTTC
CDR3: CASSLPGVGQETQYF

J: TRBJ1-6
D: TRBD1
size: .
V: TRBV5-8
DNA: TGTGCCAGCAGACTTATCGGGACAGCAGATAATTCACCCCTCCACTTT
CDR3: CASRLIGTADNSPLHF

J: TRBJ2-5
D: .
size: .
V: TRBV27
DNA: TGTGCCAGCAGTTTTCAGGAGCGGGCGAAGGGCCAGTACTTC
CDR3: CASSFQERAKGQYF

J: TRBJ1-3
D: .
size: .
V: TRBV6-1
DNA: TGTGCCAGCACAAAGGACACAGAGGGAAACACCATATATTTT
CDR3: CASTKDTEGNTIYF

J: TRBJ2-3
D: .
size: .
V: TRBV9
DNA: TGTGCCAGCAGCCCCAGGCGGCGGGCCCCCACAGATACGCAGTATTTT
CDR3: CASSPRRRAPTDTQYF

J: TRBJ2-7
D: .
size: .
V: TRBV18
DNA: TGTGCCAGCTCAACAGTGTACGAGCAGTACTTC
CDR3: CASSTVYEQYF

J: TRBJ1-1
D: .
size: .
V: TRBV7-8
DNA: TGTGCCAGCAGCTTAGCGCGGGGGAACACTGAAGCTTTCTTT
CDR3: CASSLARGNTEAFF

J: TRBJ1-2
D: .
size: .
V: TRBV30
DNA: TGTGCCTGGAGTGAGACAGCTCAATACTATGGCTACACCTTC
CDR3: CAWSETAQYYGYTF

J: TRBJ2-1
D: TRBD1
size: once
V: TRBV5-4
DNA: TGTGCCAGCAGCGAGGGACAGGGGGCCTCCTACAATGAGCAGTTCTTC
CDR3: CASSEGQGASYNEQFF

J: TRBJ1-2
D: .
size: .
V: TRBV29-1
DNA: TGCAGCGCCTCTGACTATGGCTACACCTTC
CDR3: CSASDYGYTF

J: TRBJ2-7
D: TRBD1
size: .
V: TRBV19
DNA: TGTGCCAGTAGTATAGAGGGACAGGGGCTTTACGAGCAGTACTTC
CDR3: CASSIEGQGLYEQYF

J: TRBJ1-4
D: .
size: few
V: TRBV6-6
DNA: TGTGCCAGCAGTTACGAACAGGCGGCACTGTTTTTT
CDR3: CASSYEQAALFF

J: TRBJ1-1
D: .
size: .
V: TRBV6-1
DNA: TGTGCCAGCAGTCCCAAGGGAGGGAACACTGAAGCTTTCTTT
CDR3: CASSPKGGNTEAFF

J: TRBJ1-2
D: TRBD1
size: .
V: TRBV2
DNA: TGTGCCAGCAGTTGGGACAGGGACTATGGCTACACCTTC
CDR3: CASSWDRDYGYTF

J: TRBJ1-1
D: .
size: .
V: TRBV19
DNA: TGTGCCAGTAGTATTCTCGCAGGGTCTCCTGAAGCTTTCTTT
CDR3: CASSILAGSPEAFF

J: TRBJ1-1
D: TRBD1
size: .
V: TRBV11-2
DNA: TGTGCCAGCAGCTTAGTGGGACAGGGGGCTGCTGAAGCTTTCTTT
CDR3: CASSLVGQGAAEAFF

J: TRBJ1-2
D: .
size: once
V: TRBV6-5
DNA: TGTGCCAGCAAACTCGACAGCGACCCCTATGGCTACACCTTC
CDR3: CASKLDSDPYGYTF

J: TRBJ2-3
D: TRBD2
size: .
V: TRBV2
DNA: TGTGCCAGCAGTGAGCGGGGGGCCAGAGATACGCAGTATTTT
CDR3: CASSERGARDTQYF

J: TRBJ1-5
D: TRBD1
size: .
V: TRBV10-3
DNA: TGTGCCATCAGGGGGACAGGGGATGGTCAGCCCCAGCATTTT
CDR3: CAIRGTGDGQPQHF

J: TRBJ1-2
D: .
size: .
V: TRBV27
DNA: TGTGCCAGCAGTTTAACAGGCGATGGCTACACCTTC
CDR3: CASSLTGDGYTF

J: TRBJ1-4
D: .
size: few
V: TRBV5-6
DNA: TGTGCCAGCAGCCTAGTTAGCGGGGATGAAAAACTGTTTTTT
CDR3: CASSLVSGDEKLFF

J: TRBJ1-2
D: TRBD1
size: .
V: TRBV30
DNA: TGTGCCTGGAGTGTACAGGACAGGGTTTATGGCTACACCTTC
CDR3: CAWSVQDRVYGYTF

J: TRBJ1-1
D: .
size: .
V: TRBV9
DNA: TGTGCCAGCAGCGTAGGTGGCTACACTGAAGCTTTCTTT
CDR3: CASSVGGYTEAFF

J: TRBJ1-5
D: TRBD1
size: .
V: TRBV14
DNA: TGTGCCAGCAGCCAAGCCGACAGGGCCCCCCAGCATTTT
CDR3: CASSQADRAPQHF

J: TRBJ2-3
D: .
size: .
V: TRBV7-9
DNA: TGTGCCAGCAGCTTAGCGGGGCGCACAGATACGCAGTATTTT
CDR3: CASSLAGRTDTQYF

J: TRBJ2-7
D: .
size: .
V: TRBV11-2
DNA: TGTGCCAGCAGCTTAGAGGGGCGGAGGGCAGACGAGCAGTACTTC
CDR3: CASSLEGRRADEQYF

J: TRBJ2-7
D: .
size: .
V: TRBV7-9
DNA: TGTGCCAGCAGCTCGCAACGGGGGTCCTACGAGCAGTACTTC
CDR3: CASSSQRGSYEQYF

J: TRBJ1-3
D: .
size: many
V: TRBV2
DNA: TGTGCCAGCAGTGCCCCGGGAGGGGCTGGAAACACCATATATTTT
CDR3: CASSAPGGAGNTIYF

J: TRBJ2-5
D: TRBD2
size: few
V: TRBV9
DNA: TGTGCCAGCAGCGAGCCTAGCGGGGGTGAGACCCAGTACTTC
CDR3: CASSEPSGGETQYF

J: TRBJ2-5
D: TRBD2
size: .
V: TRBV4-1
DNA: TGCGCCAGCAGCCACCCGGCGACTAGCGGGGGGTCGGAGACCCAGTACTTC
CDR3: CASSHPATSGGSETQYF

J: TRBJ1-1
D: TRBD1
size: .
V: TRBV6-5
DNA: TGTGCCAGCAGTTCGAGGGACAGGGGTAATGTTGCTGAAGCTTTCTTT
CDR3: CASSSRDRGNVAEAFF

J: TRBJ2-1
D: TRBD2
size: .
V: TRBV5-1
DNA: TGCGCCAGCAGCGTACCCTCGGGGGGGGGCGTAAATGAGCAGTTCTTC
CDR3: CASSVPSGGGVNEQFF

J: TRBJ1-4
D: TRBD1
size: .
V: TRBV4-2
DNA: TGTGCCAGCAGCCCCTCGACAGGGGGTAGTGAAAAACTGTTTTTT
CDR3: CASSPSTGGSEKLFF

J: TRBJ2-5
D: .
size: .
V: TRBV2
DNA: TGTGCCAGCAGTGAAGTTGGGGCAGAGACCCAGTACTTC
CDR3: CASSEVGAETQYF

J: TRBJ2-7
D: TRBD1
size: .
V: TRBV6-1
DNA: TGTGCCAGCAGCTCCAACTCCGGGACAGGGGCCCCTCACTTC
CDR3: CASSSNSGTGAPHF

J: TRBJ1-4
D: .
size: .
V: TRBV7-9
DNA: TGTGCCAGCAGCTTAGAAGGGGGGGGTGAAAAACTGTTTTTT
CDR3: CASSLEGGGEKLFF